The rows below give T cell receptor beta chains drawn from one sample of a study of blood T cells in healthy people across ages. TCRdb independently ran MiXCR on the 5' RACE reads; one entry per CDR3 protein. The data contain about 2 million distinct CDR3 sequences, about 50% of them seen just once; the ten biggest clones take up approximately 2.1%. Material: blood. The receptor source for this set is a woman in her forties in good health. Both conserved end residues are part of each CDR3. The order of the fields is V gene, J gene, CDR3 protein.

v_gene: TRBV5-1
j_gene: TRBJ2-7
CDR3aa: CASAIGGQVYNEQYF

v_gene: TRBV28
j_gene: TRBJ2-1
CDR3aa: CATLQPTGQYYNEQFF

v_gene: TRBV13
j_gene: TRBJ2-3
CDR3aa: CASSSALGTASTDTQYF

v_gene: TRBV24-1
j_gene: TRBJ2-6
CDR3aa: CATGQVLSGANVLTF

v_gene: TRBV7-8
j_gene: TRBJ2-4
CDR3aa: CASSAGPGKQYF

v_gene: TRBV27
j_gene: TRBJ2-7
CDR3aa: CASSHNRDVYEQYF

v_gene: TRBV20-1
j_gene: TRBJ2-1
CDR3aa: CSASAVEGGTYNEQFF

v_gene: TRBV6-6
j_gene: TRBJ2-1
CDR3aa: CASSYSGDTYNEQFF

v_gene: TRBV3-1
j_gene: TRBJ2-1
CDR3aa: CASSQRGPGGSSYNEQFF

v_gene: TRBV4-1
j_gene: TRBJ2-5
CDR3aa: CASSQDGSGPETQYF

v_gene: TRBV5-6
j_gene: TRBJ2-7
CDR3aa: CASSLAGLLTYEQYF

v_gene: TRBV20-1
j_gene: TRBJ2-1
CDR3aa: CSARGRGGTTIYNEQFF

v_gene: TRBV6-1
j_gene: TRBJ2-4
CDR3aa: CASSGRDRALAKNIQYF

v_gene: TRBV6-2/TRBV6-3
j_gene: TRBJ2-6
CDR3aa: CASSSPRTGVSGANVLTF

v_gene: TRBV7-2
j_gene: TRBJ2-7
CDR3aa: CASSLGFDNYTPYEQYF

v_gene: TRBV6-5
j_gene: TRBJ2-2
CDR3aa: CASSYSGGGYGGELFF

v_gene: TRBV3-1
j_gene: TRBJ2-1
CDR3aa: CASRPYTGGTGEQFF

v_gene: TRBV4-3
j_gene: TRBJ2-5
CDR3aa: CASSLVPGLNEQYF

v_gene: TRBV7-9
j_gene: TRBJ1-2
CDR3aa: CASSHLRESNYGYTF

v_gene: TRBV24-1
j_gene: TRBJ2-7
CDR3aa: CATSDPGTGGITEQYF

v_gene: TRBV11-2
j_gene: TRBJ2-5
CDR3aa: CASSFRWGAQETQYF

v_gene: TRBV29-1
j_gene: TRBJ2-3
CDR3aa: CSVRRTTDTQYF